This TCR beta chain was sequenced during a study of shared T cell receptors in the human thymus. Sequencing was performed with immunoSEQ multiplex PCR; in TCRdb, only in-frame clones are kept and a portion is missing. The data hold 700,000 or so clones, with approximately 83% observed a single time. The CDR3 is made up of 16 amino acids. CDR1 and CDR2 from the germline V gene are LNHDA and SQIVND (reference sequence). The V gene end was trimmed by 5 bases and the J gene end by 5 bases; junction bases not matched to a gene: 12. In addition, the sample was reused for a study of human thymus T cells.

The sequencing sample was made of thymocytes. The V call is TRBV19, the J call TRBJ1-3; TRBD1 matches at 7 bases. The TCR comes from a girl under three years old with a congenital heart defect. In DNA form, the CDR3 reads TGTGCCAGTAGTCGGGGACAGAACATACAGCGAAACACCATATATTTT. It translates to CASSRGQNIQRNTIYF.